The clone carrying this T cell receptor beta chain was found a few times. Antigen: not known. CD25-based Treg depletion was applied to purified naive CD4+ T cells. The CDR3 consists of 15 residues. Germline V lookup: CDR1 KGHDR, CDR2 SFDVKD. V was shortened by 0 bases and J by 4 bases, with 9 bases between the two germline ends. Notes on the study in general: Tumor memory CD4+ T cell TCR gene usage clustered with blood and lymph node memory CD4+ cells and lymph node naive CD4+ cells. Larger-cohort validation covered only one TCR beta V-J rearrangement.

Semi-nested PCR with Nested Universal Primer A followed constant-region reverse priming of full-length variable regions. TCRdb recomputed calls from the 5' RACE reads with MiXCR, one row per CDR3 protein. The table records about 62,000 distinct CDR3 sequences, 25% to 30% of them present only once. The V call is TRBV24-1, the J call TRBJ2-1; D gene ambiguous. This sequence originates from a female donor with breast cancer. The sample was tumor-infiltrating naive CD4+ T cells sorted from the breast tumor. The subset: naive CD4+ T cells, CD4+CD45RA+CD25-. The CDR3 nucleotides read TGTGCCACCAGTGATTTGCGCGCTGGTTACAATGAGCAGTTCTTC. It codes for CATSDLRAGYNEQFF.